These T cell receptor beta chains were read from a single sample in a study of blood T cell repertoires in COVID-19. Libraries were prepared by immunoSEQ multiplex PCR; TCRdb keeps only in-frame clonotypes and omits some of them. The profile shows about 200,000 clones, approximately 87% of them singletons. The material sequenced was peripheral blood. These receptors all stem from a woman in her 50s with acute or convalescent COVID-19. Each CDR3 is given with its conserved first and last residue. Each record gives: J gene, D gene, V gene, clone size, CDR3 DNA, CDR3 protein. The D gene is left open where the match is weak. The size field is filled for only some rows; it gives once, few, many or a size class.

TRBJ1-5 | . | TRBV19 | . | TGTGCCAGTAGTATTGAGGGAGGTCAGCCCCAGCATTTT | CASSIEGGQPQHF
TRBJ1-3 | . | TRBV5-6 | . | TGTGCCAGCAGCTTACGGCAGCGCTCCTCTGGAAACACCATATATTTT | CASSLRQRSSGNTIYF
TRBJ2-5 | . | TRBV2 | . | TGTGCCAGCAGGACCGGGGGGACCCAGTACTTC | CASRTGGTQYF
TRBJ1-2 | . | TRBV15 | . | TGTGCCACCAGCAGAGTATATGAGCCTAACTATGGCTACACCTTC | CATSRVYEPNYGYTF
TRBJ2-7 | . | TRBV15 | . | TGTGCCACCAGCAGACCAGCGGGTGTTTATGAGCAGTACTTC | CATSRPAGVYEQYF
TRBJ2-2 | TRBD2 | TRBV11-3 | . | TGTGCCAGCAGCGGGATACTAGCGGGGGTCGACACCGGGGAGCTGTTTTTT | CASSGILAGVDTGELFF
TRBJ1-5 | TRBD1 | TRBV6-5 | . | TGTGCCAGCAGTCCCGGGACAGTTGACAATCAGCCCCAGCATTTT | CASSPGTVDNQPQHF
TRBJ2-5 | TRBD2 | TRBV18 | . | TGTGCCAGCTCACCCCCGGGACTAGAAGAGACCCAGTACTTC | CASSPPGLEETQYF
TRBJ2-7 | . | TRBV9 | . | TGTGCCAGCAGCGCCAACGATCGCAGTTGGGGGGAGTTCTACGAGCAGTACTTC | CASSANDRSWGEFYEQYF
TRBJ2-6 | . | TRBV18 | . | TGTGCCAGCTCACCACTGCCGGCCAACATACTTGGAGGCTCTGGGGCCAACGTCCTGACTTTC | CASSPLPANILGGSGANVLTF
TRBJ2-5 | . | TRBV11-2 | . | TGTGCCAGCAGCTGGACTCTACTAGGGACCCAGTACTTC | CASSWTLLGTQYF
TRBJ1-5 | TRBD1 | TRBV6-5 | . | TGTGCCATCGGGGACAGGGGTAGCCAGCCCCAGCATTTT | CAIGDRGSQPQHF
TRBJ1-2 | TRBD1 | TRBV4-1 | . | TGCGCCAGCAGCCAAGCCGTAGGGGGCGAATATGGCTACACCTTC | CASSQAVGGEYGYTF
TRBJ2-2 | TRBD2 | TRBV10-2 | few | TGCGCCAGCAGTGATCCCAGCGGGAGGGTTCCCGGGGAGCTGTTTTTT | CASSDPSGRVPGELFF
TRBJ2-7 | . | TRBV28 | . | TGTGCCAGCAGTCTCTACTCCTACGAGCAGTACTTC | CASSLYSYEQYF
TRBJ2-7 | TRBD2 | TRBV3-1/TRBV3-2 | . | TGTGCCAGCAGCTCCCGGGGGGGCCCTCACGAGCAGTACTTC | CASSSRGGPHEQYF
TRBJ1-3 | . | TRBV18 | once | TGTGCCAGCTCAGAAGGGGCGGCAGGAAACACCATATATTTT | CASSEGAAGNTIYF